A single count supports the clone carrying this T cell receptor beta chain. This entry belongs to a study of blood T cell repertoires in COVID-19. The overall study: Both acute and convalescent COVID-19 samples were obtained from the United States, Italy and Spain. Nucleic acid was either cDNA or gDNA, and it came from T cells, B-cell-depleted T cells, or PBMCs.

Participant ages covered roughly 18 to 89 years across 20 to 30 US areas. Grouping used clinical history reported by participants in a survey and questionnaire. The CDR3 contains 13 residues. Germline V gene data show CDR1 as WNHNN and CDR2 as SYGVQD (reference sequence). V was shortened by 7 bases and J by 4 bases, with 13 bases between the two germline ends. Clones were read by immunoSEQ multiplex PCR, and TCRdb kept only the in-frame ones, dropping some. Of about 250,000 clones in the sample, approximately 85% are singletons; the top ten hold about 9.1%. This TCR came from a woman aged 50 to 60 with acute COVID-19. The source material was PBMCs or T cells enriched from blood (not recorded which). The gene calls are TRBV10-1 and TRBJ1-2; the D is unclear. As DNA, the CDR3 is TGCGCCAGCACGACGGGGAACCTCTATGGCTACACCTTC. Its translation is CASTTGNLYGYTF.